Reported below is one T cell receptor beta chain. Its antigen remains unidentified. This record comes from a study of shared clonotypes between healthy human individuals. Overall study context: Donor ages ranged 18 to 49 years: a couple of women, a few men.

Study results and limitations: Rarefaction indicated that sorted-subset sequencing remained incomplete although depth was large. When naive CD4 clonotypes were compared across a handful of donors, approximately 5% were shared. Among non-shared clonotypes, generation probabilities were lower than among those shared by all four donors.

CDR3 size: 18 residues. Trimming removed 0 bases from V and 7 bases from J; junction bases left unmatched: 14. Germline values: CDR1 LGHNA, CDR2 YSLEER. The protocol was immunoSEQ multiplex PCR, while the TCRdb copy is restricted to in-frame clones and leaves out a portion. The sample contains some 2,500,000 clones, approximately 93% of which appear only once. The chain is built from TRBV4-3 and TRBJ2-1; 8 positions match TRBD2. The sample taken for sequencing was naive CD4+ T cells from PBMCs. The subset: CD45RA+ positively selected. The TCR sequence derives from a man aged 18 to 29 in good health. Some clones in this sample may be carry-over from other donors' samples. CDR3: CASSQDLLGTSVRNEQFF. The CDR3 DNA reads as TGCGCCAGCAGCCAAGATCTCTTAGGGACTAGTGTCCGTAATGAGCAGTTCTTC.